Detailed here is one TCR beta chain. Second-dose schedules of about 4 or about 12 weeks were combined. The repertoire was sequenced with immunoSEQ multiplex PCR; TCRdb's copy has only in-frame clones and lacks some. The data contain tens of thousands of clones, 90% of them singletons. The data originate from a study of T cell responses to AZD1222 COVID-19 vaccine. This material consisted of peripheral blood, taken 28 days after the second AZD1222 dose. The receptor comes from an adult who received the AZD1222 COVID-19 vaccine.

In nucleotides, the CDR3 is TGTGCCAGCAGCCAAGATACGAGCAATCAGCCCCAGCATTTT. Its translation is CASSQDTSNQPQHF. V usage is TRBV3-1 (or the pseudogene TRBV3-2) and J usage is TRBJ1-5; D unclear. V gave up 0 bases and J gave up 1 base, with 4 bases separating them. Germline V gives CDR1 LGHDT, CDR2 YNNKEL (reference sequence). The CDR3 length is 14 residues.